This T cell receptor beta chain is drawn from a study of glioma-infiltrating T cells (TCRdb year 2016). Regarding the research as a whole: Sequencing of TCR alpha- and beta-chain repertoires was performed on glioma tissue, on non-neoplastic brain tissue, and on matched peripheral blood mononuclear cells. To measure divergence between tissue and blood T-cell populations, each tissue-infiltrating repertoire was compared with the peripheral blood repertoire of the same patient. Three low-grade glioma patients, several primary glioblastoma patients and three non-glioma patients contributing non-neoplastic brain tissue were included in the paired cohort.

The V and J ends are trimmed by 7 bases and 4 bases, leaving 19 bases between them. The germline V gene provides CDR1 SNHLY and CDR2 FYNNEI. The CDR3 spans 16 residues, from the cysteine through the phenylalanine. Here the CDR3 DNA is all that survives: 48 bases in frame from base 1. TCR alpha and beta CDR3 regions were amplified with the iRepertoire nested amplicon-rescue multiplex PCR (arm-PCR) platform from RNA. The input for one-step reverse transcription and amplification was about 90-450 ng of tissue mRNA or PBMC total RNA. Following bead purification, Illumina adapters were added by a secondary multiplex PCR, and libraries between 200 and 400 bp were gel-purified. Internal 6-nucleotide barcodes were carried by the libraries and were used for demultiplexing. Sequencing of the libraries was done on an Illumina MiSeq using 2x220 or 2x250 nucleotide paired-end reads. Regarding the original processing steps: Paired reads were merged using FLASH 1.2.11 and aligned with BWA-MEM to the GRCh37 human genome, and TRA and TRB reads were then extracted. An IMGT-derived reference of cassette sequences and CDR3 motifs, with pseudogenes included, was used for V and J assignment. Reads were translated in three frames, and productive CDR3s were defined as those with a C...FGXG motif and no stop codons. A clonotype was defined as a unique combination of a V-J cassette pair and a CDR3 amino acid sequence. Filtering of reads was based on Hamming distance, with the threshold set by the sequence error rate of each sample in mapped regions. The public reads were reanalyzed by TCRdb: fastp trimming at Q25, MiXCR alignment, in-frame beta chains only. CDR3 protein sequences are deduplicated, and each keeps its most common genes and DNA. These V and J calls derive from TCRdb rather than the authors' analysis. A total of approximately 88,000 distinct CDR3 sequences appear in this sample, 20% to 25% of them only once. 5.5% to 7.5% of the sample comes from the top ten.

Findings and caveats that apply to the study as a whole: VJ-independent divergence between tissue and blood was below expectation in non-neoplastic patients but above expectation in all gliomas, especially low-grade gliomas. The group comparisons were based on small numbers of patients: three non-neoplastic, three low-grade glioma and eight glioblastoma patients. Very few CDR3 sequences were shared between tissue and blood, attributed to high CDR3 diversity and limited sampling.

This clonotype showed up just a few times. Which antigen it targets is not known. No much larger clonotype is one base removed from it; base qualities were not supplied. Sequencing used glioma tissue, nonneoplastic brain tissue, or PBMCs (not recorded which). The TCR sequence derives from a human donor with low-grade glioma or glioblastoma, undergoing nonglioma brain surgery, or in good health (not recorded which). The sequence is built from TRBV2 and TRBJ1-4; the D region possibly corresponds to TRBD1 (5 bases align). The CDR3 protein: CASKDTAGGGNEKLFF. The DNA sequence is TGTGCCAGCAAGGATACAGCTGGGGGGGGTAATGAAAAACTGTTTTTT.